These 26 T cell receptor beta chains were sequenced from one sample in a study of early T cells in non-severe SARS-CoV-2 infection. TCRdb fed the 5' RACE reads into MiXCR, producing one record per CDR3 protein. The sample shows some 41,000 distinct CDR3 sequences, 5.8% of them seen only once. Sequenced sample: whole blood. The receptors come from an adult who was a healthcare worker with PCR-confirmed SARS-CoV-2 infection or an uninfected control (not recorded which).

The CDR3 spells CASSPLTTNPYEQYF. DNA for the CDR3: TGTGCCAGCTCACCACTGACCACGAACCCCTACGAGCAGTACTTC. The chain carries TRBV18 and TRBJ2-7; D unclear. V lost 1 base and J 2 bases, leaving 12 bases between the germline ends. Germline V gene data show CDR1 as KGHSH and CDR2 as LQKENI. The CDR3 has 15 amino acids.

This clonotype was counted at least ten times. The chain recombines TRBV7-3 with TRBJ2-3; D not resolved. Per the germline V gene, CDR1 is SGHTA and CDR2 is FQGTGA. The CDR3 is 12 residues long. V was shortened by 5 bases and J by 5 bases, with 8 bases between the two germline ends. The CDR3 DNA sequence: TGTGCCAGCAGCCAACAAGGAGATACGCAGTATTTT. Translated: CASSQQGDTQYF.

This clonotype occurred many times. The CDR3 DNA is TGTGCCAGAAGCTTGGGCAGGGCGGCTAGCACAGATACGCAGTATTTT. As protein: CARSLGRAASTDTQYF. This rearrangement joins TRBV5-3 to TRBJ2-3, with TRBD1 as a possible D gene (5 bases). TRBV5-3 is an ORF for which the function is uncertain. The CDR3 loop spans 16 amino acids. V gave up 0 bases and J gave up 0 bases, with 11 bases separating them.

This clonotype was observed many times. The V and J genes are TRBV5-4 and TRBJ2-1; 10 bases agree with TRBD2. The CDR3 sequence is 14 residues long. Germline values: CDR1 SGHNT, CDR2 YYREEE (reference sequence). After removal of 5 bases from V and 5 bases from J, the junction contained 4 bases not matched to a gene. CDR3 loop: CASRAGGYDNEQFF. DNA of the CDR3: TGTGCCAGCAGAGCGGGAGGGTATGACAATGAGCAGTTCTTC.

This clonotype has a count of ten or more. CDR3 DNA: TGCAGTGCGTCCGGGGCTCATAATTCACCCCTCCACTTT. Protein sequence: CSASGAHNSPLHF. The chain has TRBV20-1 and TRBJ1-6, with D possibly matching TRBD1 (5 bases). From germline, CDR1 is DFQATT and CDR2 SNEGSKA (reference sequence). V lost 6 bases to trimming and J lost 5 bases, with 11 bases between them. The CDR3 has 13 amino acids.

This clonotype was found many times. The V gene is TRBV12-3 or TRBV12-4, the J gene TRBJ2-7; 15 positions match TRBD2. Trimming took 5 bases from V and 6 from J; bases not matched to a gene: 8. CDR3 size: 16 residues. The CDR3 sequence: CASSPGLAGGPSEQYF. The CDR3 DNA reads TGTGCCAGCAGTCCCGGACTAGCGGGAGGGCCCTCCGAGCAGTACTTC.

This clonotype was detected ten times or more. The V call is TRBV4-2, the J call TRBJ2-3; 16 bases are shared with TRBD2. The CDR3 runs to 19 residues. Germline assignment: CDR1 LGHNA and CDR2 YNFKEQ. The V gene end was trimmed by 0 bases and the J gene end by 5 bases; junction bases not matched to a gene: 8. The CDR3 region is CASSQDGTSGRASGDTQYF. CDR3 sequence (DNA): TGTGCCAGCAGCCAAGACGGGACTAGCGGGAGGGCCAGTGGAGATACGCAGTATTTT.

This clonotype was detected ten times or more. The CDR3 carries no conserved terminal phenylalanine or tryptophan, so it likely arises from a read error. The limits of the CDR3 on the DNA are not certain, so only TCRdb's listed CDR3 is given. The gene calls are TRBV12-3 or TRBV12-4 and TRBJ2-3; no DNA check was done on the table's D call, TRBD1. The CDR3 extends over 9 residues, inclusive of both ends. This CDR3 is CASSPRTGL.

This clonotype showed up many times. For the CDR3, the DNA is TGTGCCAGCAGTTACTCGAGAGGCTTCCGAGAGACCCAGTACTTC. It codes for CASSYSRGFRETQYF. The rearrangement uses TRBV6-2 or TRBV6-3 and TRBJ2-5; no clear D. The V gene's germline CDR1 is MNHEY and CDR2 SVGEGT. The CDR3 has 15 amino acids. V lost 0 bases, J lost 4 bases, and 12 bases lay in between.

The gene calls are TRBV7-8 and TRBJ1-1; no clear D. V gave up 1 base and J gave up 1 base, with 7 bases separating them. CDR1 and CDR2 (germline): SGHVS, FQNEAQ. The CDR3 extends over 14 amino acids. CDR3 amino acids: CASSLVAKNTEAFF. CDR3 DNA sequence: TGTGCCAGCAGCTTAGTGGCAAAGAACACTGAAGCTTTCTTT.

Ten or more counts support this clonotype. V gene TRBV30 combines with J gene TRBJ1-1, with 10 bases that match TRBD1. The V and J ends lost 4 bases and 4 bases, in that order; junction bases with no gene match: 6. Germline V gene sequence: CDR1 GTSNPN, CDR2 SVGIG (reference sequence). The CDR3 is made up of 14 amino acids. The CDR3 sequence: CAWTRQGARTEAFF. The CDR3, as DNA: TGTGCCTGGACCCGACAGGGGGCGCGCACTGAAGCTTTCTTT.

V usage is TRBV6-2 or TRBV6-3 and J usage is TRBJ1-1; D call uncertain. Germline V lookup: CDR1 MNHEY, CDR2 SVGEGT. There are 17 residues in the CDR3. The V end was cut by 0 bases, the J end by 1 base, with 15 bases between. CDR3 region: CASSYSVEAGGNTEAFF. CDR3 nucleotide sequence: TGTGCCAGCAGTTACTCGGTGGAGGCCGGTGGGAACACTGAAGCTTTCTTT.

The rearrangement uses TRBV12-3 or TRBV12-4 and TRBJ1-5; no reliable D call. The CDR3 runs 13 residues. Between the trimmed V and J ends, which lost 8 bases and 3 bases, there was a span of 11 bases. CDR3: CASRKEDNQPQHF. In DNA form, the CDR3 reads TGTGCCAGCCGAAAGGAGGACAATCAGCCCCAGCATTTT.

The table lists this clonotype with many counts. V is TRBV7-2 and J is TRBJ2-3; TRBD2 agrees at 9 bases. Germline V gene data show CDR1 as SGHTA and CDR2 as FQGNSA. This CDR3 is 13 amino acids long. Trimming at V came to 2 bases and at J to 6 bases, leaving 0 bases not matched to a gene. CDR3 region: CASSLSGGDTQYF. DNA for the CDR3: TGTGCCAGCAGCTTAAGCGGGGGGGATACGCAGTATTTT.

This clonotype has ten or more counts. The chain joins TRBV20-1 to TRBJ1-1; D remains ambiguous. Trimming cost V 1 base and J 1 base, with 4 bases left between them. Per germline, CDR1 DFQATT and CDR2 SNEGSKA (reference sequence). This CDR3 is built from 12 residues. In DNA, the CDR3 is TGCAGTGCTAGAGGGGGGAACACTGAAGCTTTCTTT. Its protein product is CSARGGNTEAFF.

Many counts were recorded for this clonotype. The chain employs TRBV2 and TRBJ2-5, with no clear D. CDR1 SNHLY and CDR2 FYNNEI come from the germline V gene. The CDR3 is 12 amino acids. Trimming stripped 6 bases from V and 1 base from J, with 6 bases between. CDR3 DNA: TGTGCCAGCAGGCGTAGCCAAGAGACCCAGTACTTC. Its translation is CASRRSQETQYF.

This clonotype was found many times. In nucleotides, the CDR3 is TGCGCCAGCAGCTTGGCACTCAGGAGAAGCACCGGGGAGCTGTTTTTT. Amino acid sequence: CASSLALRRSTGELFF. The chain employs TRBV5-1 and TRBJ2-2; D is unresolved. This CDR3 has 16 amino acids. In germline, CDR1 is SGHRS, CDR2 YFSETQ. V was trimmed by 0 bases and J by 4 bases, leaving 13 bases between them.

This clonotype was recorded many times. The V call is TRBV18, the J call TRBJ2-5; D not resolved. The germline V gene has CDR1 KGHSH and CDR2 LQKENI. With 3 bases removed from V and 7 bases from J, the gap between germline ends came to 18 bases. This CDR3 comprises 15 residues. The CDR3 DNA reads TGTGCCAGCTCACCCACGAGCGTATCGTCAGGGACCCAGTACTTC. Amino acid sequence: CASSPTSVSSGTQYF.

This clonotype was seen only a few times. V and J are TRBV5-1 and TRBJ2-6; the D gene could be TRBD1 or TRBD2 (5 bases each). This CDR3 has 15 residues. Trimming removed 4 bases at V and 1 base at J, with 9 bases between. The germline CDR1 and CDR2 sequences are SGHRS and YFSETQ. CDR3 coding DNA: TGCGCCAGCAGCGTCGGGGCATCTGGGGCCAACGTCCTGACTTTC. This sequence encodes CASSVGASGANVLTF.

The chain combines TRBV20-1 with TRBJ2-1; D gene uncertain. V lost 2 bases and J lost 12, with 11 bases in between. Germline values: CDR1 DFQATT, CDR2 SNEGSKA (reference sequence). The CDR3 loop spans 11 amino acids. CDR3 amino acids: CSARPTQRQFF. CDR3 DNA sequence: TGCAGTGCTAGACCGACCCAAAGGCAGTTCTTC.

The CDR3 DNA is TGTGCCAGTCGACAGGATAATTCACCCCTCCACTTT. Protein sequence: CASRQDNSPLHF. The chain is built from TRBV28 and TRBJ1-6, with D possibly being TRBD1 (6 bases). CDR1 is MDHEN, CDR2 SYDVKM, per germline. Between the trimmed V and J ends, which lost 9 bases and 5 bases, there was a span of 8 bases. This CDR3 has 12 residues.

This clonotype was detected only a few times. The CDR3 sequence: CASSVAGLDEKLFF. The CDR3 DNA reads TGTGCCAGCAGTGTCGCGGGGCTGGATGAAAAACTGTTTTTT. The genes are TRBV6-6 and TRBJ1-4; a possible D gene is TRBD1 (5 bases). The CDR3 loop spans 14 amino acids. The V gene's germline CDR1 is MNHNY and CDR2 SVGAGI (reference sequence). V was clipped by 5 bases and J by 6 bases, with 13 bases between them.

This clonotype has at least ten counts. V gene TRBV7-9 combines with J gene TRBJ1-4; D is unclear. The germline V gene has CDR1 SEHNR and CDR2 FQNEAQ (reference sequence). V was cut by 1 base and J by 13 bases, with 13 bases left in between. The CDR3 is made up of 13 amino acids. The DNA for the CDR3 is TGTGCCAGCAGCTTAGAGTTTCAGTCGGGACTGTTTTTT. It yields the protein CASSLEFQSGLFF.

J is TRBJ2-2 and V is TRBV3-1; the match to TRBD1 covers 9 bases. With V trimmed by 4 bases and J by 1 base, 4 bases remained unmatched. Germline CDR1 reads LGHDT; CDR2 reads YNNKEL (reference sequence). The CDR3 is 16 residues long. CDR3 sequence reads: CASSRRQGENTGELFF. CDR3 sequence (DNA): TGTGCCAGCAGCCGAAGACAGGGGGAGAACACCGGGGAGCTGTTTTTT.

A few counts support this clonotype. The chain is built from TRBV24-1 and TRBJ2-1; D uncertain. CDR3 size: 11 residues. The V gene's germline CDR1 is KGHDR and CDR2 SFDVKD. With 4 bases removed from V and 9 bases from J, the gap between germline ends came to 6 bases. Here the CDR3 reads CATSEYGEQFF. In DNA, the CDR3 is TGTGCCACCAGTGAATATGGTGAGCAGTTCTTC.

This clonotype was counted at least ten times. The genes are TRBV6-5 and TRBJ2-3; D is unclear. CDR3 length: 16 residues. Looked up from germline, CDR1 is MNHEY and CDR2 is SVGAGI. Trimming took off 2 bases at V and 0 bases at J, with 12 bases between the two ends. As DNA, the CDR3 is TGTGCCAGCAGTTACGGGCGGAGCCCTAGCACAGATACGCAGTATTTT. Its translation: CASSYGRSPSTDTQYF.